This TCR beta chain was identified during a study of radiation and T cells in renal cell carcinoma. Documented time point: blood 2 weeks post-SBRT. The treatment denotes: 15 Gy SBRT to primary tumor, nephrectomy 4 weeks later. Germline V lookup: CDR1 SGHTA, CDR2 FQGTGA. Losses at the gene ends were 6 bases for V and 2 bases for J; bases not matched to a gene: 8. This CDR3 contains 16 residues. TCRdb keeps only in-frame clones here, not all; method: immunoSEQ multiplex PCR. In the table there are around 120,000 clones, around four fifths of which are singletons. The specimen was blood, collected from a patient whose treatment included radiotherapy and nephrectomy. This chain joins TRBV7-3 and TRBJ2-2, with TRBD2 matching 8 bases. This TCR came from a woman aged 55-70 years with renal cell carcinoma. The CDR3 DNA is TGTGCCAGCAGGGCAACTAGCGGAGCCAACACCGGGGAGCTGTTTTTT. This translates into CASRATSGANTGELFF.